This T cell receptor beta chain emerged from a study of identical twins. Germline loops: CDR1 MDHEN, CDR2 SYDVKM. The CDR3 sequence is 18 residues long. The V gene end was trimmed by 11 bases and the J gene end by 0 bases; junction bases not matched to a gene: 17. Study-wide results and caveats: Cord blood beta clonotypes that were abundant carried fewer insertions, and memory repertoires showed no such trend. Donors were not followed over many years; analysis was cross-sectional.

In TCRdb, the 5' RACE reads were re-called with MiXCR into one record per CDR3 protein. The sample holds about 570,000 distinct CDR3 sequences, roughly 9.5% seen once. With respect to this clonotype: What it binds is not known.

These same data were also listed under a study on yellow fever vaccine responses in identical twins.

This clonotype was sampled from a woman under 30 in good health. The chain uses TRBV28 and TRBJ2-1; TRBD2 agrees at 9 bases. The sequencing input was PBMCs. CDR3 sequence reads: CALCLSAGGISSYNEQFF. As DNA, the CDR3 is TGTGCCCTCTGTTTATCAGCGGGGGGAATCAGCTCCTACAATGAGCAGTTCTTC.